A single sample gave rise to the 9 T cell receptor beta chains below, sequenced in a study of blood T cells in healthy people across ages. A second roughly 6 to 12 cycle PCR used barcoded and J-beta primers. TCRdb passed the 5' RACE reads through MiXCR, listing each CDR3 protein once. Of 1.5 million to 2 million distinct CDR3 sequences in the sample, about 50% are singletons; the top ten hold more than 2%. The sample comprised blood. The origin of the receptors is a middle-aged woman in good health.

The V and J genes are TRBV20-1 and TRBJ2-1, with 13 bases identical to TRBD2. The CDR3 spans 15 residues. With V trimmed by 3 bases and J by 10 bases, 9 bases remained unmatched. CDR1 is DFQATT and CDR2 is SNEGSKA in the germline V gene (reference sequence). As DNA, the CDR3 is TGCAGTGCTAGGGTACTAGCGGGGGGGCCTTGGGAGCAGTTCTTC. This gives the protein CSARVLAGGPWEQFF.

This chain connects TRBV5-1 to TRBJ2-7; D remains unclear. Germline V lookup: CDR1 SGHRS, CDR2 YFSETQ. V gave up 0 bases and J gave up 0 bases, with 7 bases separating them. The CDR3 consists of 14 residues. The CDR3 reads CASSLETYSYEQYF. The CDR3 bases are TGCGCCAGCAGCTTGGAGACATACTCCTACGAGCAGTACTTC.

The chain couples TRBV15 to TRBJ2-7; D remains ambiguous. The CDR3 length is 14 residues. The V gene lost 4 bases and the J gene lost 2 bases, with 12 bases spanning the gap. CDR1 and CDR2 from the germline V gene are LNHNV and YYDKDF (reference sequence). The CDR3 protein is CATSMEGTAYEQYF. Written as DNA, the CDR3 is TGTGCCACCAGCATGGAAGGAACGGCCTACGAGCAGTACTTC.

The chain joins TRBV29-1 to TRBJ2-1; 8 bases agree with TRBD1. V trimming: 5 bases; J trimming: 7 bases; junction bases outside the gene matches: 13. There are 15 residues in the CDR3. Per germline, CDR1 SQVTM and CDR2 ANQGSEA. CDR3 in amino acids: CSVNSWFDRGNEQFF. The CDR3 nucleotides are TGCAGCGTTAACTCCTGGTTTGACAGGGGAAATGAGCAGTTCTTC.

J is TRBJ1-5 and V is TRBV7-9; D gene unclear. V was trimmed by 2 bases and J by 0 bases, leaving 8 bases between them. This CDR3 has 15 residues. Per germline, CDR1 SEHNR and CDR2 FQNEAQ (reference sequence). CDR3 sequence (DNA): TGTGCCAGCAGCTTAAGCGGAGCTAGCAATCAGCCCCAGCATTTT. It is translated as CASSLSGASNQPQHF.

The sample holds a few counts of this clonotype. The chain recombines TRBV20-1 with TRBJ2-3, with 12 bases aligning to TRBD2. The CDR3 length is 16 residues. Trimming at V came to 0 bases and at J to 4 bases, leaving 5 bases not matched to a gene. Per germline, CDR1 DFQATT and CDR2 SNEGSKA (reference sequence). The CDR3 protein is CSARDPSGGAPDTQYF. In nucleotides, the CDR3 is TGCAGTGCTAGAGACCCTAGCGGGGGGGCTCCAGATACGCAGTATTTT.

The genes are TRBV28 and TRBJ2-3, with TRBD2 identical over 9 bases. The V segment lost 7 bases and the J segment 4 bases; nucleotides outside the gene matches: 15. There are 17 residues in the CDR3. Per the germline V gene, CDR1 is MDHEN and CDR2 is SYDVKM. The CDR3 loop reads CASTFLWAGGQADTQYF. The CDR3 DNA sequence: TGTGCCAGCACCTTCCTGTGGGCGGGGGGGCAAGCAGATACGCAGTATTTT.

The rearrangement links TRBV24-1 to TRBJ2-1, with D perhaps matching TRBD1 (5 bases). With 3 bases removed from V and 5 bases from J, the gap between germline ends came to 16 bases. CDR3 size: 16 residues. Per germline, CDR1 KGHDR and CDR2 SFDVKD. CDR3 protein: CATSDPAGIRDNEQFF. The CDR3 DNA reads as TGTGCCACCAGTGATCCAGCAGGGATACGAGACAATGAGCAGTTCTTC.

This clonotype has a single count. Since a much larger clone is just one base distant, this may be a read error. The chain links TRBV5-1 to TRBJ2-7; 8 nucleotides line up with TRBD1. CDR3 size: 14 residues. The germline gives CDR1 SGHRS, CDR2 YFSETQ. The junction had 10 bases not matched to a gene; V was cut back by 2 bases and J by 9 bases. The CDR3 sequence is CASSFRDRSHVQYF. In DNA form, the CDR3 reads TGCGCCAGCAGCTTCCGGGACAGGTCCCACGTGCAGTACTTC. The full variable domain, in which reference TRBV5-1 and TRBJ2-7 provide the parts outside the CDR3, is KAGVTQTPRYLIKTRGQQVTLSCSPISGHRSVSWYQQTPGQGLQFLFEYFSETQRNKGNFPGRFSGRQFSNSRSEMNVSTLELGDSALYLCASSFRDRSHVQYFGPGTRLTVT.